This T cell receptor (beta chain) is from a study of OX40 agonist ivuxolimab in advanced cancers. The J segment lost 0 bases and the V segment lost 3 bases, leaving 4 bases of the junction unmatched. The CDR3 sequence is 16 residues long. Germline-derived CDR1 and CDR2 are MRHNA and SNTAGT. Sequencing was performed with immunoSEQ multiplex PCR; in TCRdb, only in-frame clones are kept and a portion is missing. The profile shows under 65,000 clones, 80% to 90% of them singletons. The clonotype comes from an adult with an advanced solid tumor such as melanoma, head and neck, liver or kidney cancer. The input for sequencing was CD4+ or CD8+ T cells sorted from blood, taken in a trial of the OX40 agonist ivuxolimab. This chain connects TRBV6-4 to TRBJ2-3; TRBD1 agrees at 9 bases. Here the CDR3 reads CASSEEQGASTDTQYF. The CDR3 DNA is TGTGCCAGCAGTGAAGAACAGGGGGCTAGCACAGATACGCAGTATTTT.